This T cell receptor (beta chain) originates from a study of PD-L1 blockade in urothelial cancer. Assay: immunoSEQ multiplex PCR; the TCRdb copy retains only in-frame clones and omits some. The sample shows tens of thousands of clones, about 86% of them seen only once. The V gene's germline CDR1 is SGDLS and CDR2 YYNGEE. CDR3 length equals 14 residues. J was trimmed by 6 bases and V by 3 bases; bases with no gene match: 1. The clonotype comes from a man aged 45-65 years with urothelial cancer. The V and J genes are TRBV9 and TRBJ2-1, with 12 nucleotides matching TRBD2. The material was PBMCs, obtained around atezolizumab (anti-PD-L1) treatment. Written as DNA, the CDR3 is TGTGCCAGCAGCGCGGGACTAGCGGGCAATGAGCAGTTCTTC. It translates to CASSAGLAGNEQFF.